The 2 T cell receptor beta chains below come from one sample, sequenced in a study of cytomegalovirus exposure and HLA in healthy donors. The PCR used 60 Vbeta and 13 Jbeta primers. Sequencing used immunoSEQ multiplex PCR; TCRdb keeps in-frame clones, though not all of them. The sample data list under 85,000 clones. The material sequenced was PBMCs. The receptors stem from a boy younger than 18 in good health and CMV-seronegative.

The rearrangement uses TRBV11-1 and TRBJ2-3, with unresolved D. The CDR3 extends over 13 amino acids. V was shortened by 2 bases and J by 6 bases, with 9 bases between the two germline ends. CDR1 and CDR2 (germline): SGHAT, FQDESV (reference sequence). CDR3 region: CASSLWALDTQYF. The CDR3 coding sequence is TGTGCCAGCAGCTTATGGGCTTTGGATACGCAGTATTTT.

V usage is TRBV28 and J usage is TRBJ2-1; a possible D gene is TRBD2 (6 bases). The CDR3 extends over 18 amino acids. Trimming took 2 bases from V and 7 from J, leaving 24 bases between them. Per the germline V gene, CDR1 is MDHEN and CDR2 is SYDVKM. This CDR3 is CASSLPPTLGTGLNEQFF. The CDR3 bases are TGTGCCAGCAGTTTACCCCCCACCTTAGGGACTGGGCTAAATGAGCAGTTCTTC.